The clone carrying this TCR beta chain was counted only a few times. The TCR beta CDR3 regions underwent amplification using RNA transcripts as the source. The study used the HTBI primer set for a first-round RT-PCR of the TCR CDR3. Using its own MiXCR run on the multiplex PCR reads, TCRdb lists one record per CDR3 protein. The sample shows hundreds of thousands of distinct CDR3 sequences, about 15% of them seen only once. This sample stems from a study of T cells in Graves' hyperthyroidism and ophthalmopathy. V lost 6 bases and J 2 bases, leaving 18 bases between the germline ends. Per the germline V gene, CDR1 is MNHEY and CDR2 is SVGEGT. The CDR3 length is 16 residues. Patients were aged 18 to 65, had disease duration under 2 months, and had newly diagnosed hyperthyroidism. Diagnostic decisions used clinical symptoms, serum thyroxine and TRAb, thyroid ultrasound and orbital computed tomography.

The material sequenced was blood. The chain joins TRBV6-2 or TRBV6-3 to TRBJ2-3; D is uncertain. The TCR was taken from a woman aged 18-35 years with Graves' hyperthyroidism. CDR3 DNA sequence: TGTGCCAGCAGAACGGACGGGCGGATTTTCACAGATACGCAGTATTTT. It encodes CASRTDGRIFTDTQYF.